The 9 T cell receptor beta chains presented below share a single source sample, sequenced in a study of CD8 T cells in Susac syndrome. RNA, at about 0.45 to 1 ug, was reverse transcribed with random hexamers. In TCRdb, the immunoSEQ multiplex PCR reads were re-called with MiXCR into one record per CDR3 protein. The sample contains about 94,000 distinct CDR3 sequences, roughly 94% of which appear only once. Material: CD4+ T cells from PBMCs. Every receptor here comes from a human donor with Susac syndrome.

The chain couples TRBV7-2 to TRBJ2-7; D is uncertain. The CDR3 spans 14 residues. Trimming stripped 1 base from V and 0 bases from J, with 7 bases between. The germline gives CDR1 SGHTA, CDR2 FQGNSA. The CDR3 sequence: CASSLGVSSYEQYF. The CDR3 DNA reads as TGTGCCAGCAGCTTAGGTGTCAGCTCCTACGAGCAGTACTTC.

This clonotype has a single count. The rearrangement links TRBV19 to TRBJ1-2; D is unresolved. This CDR3 is 15 amino acids long. The ends were cut back, 5 bases at V and 2 bases at J, with 15 bases in the middle. The germline V gene has CDR1 LNHDA and CDR2 SQIVND (reference sequence). CDR3 in DNA: TGTGCCAGTAGTCAGCGGTCGGAGGAAAACTATGGCTACACCTTC. This codes for CASSQRSEENYGYTF.

This rearrangement joins TRBV7-2 to TRBJ2-1; possible D gene TRBD2, 6 bases. Germline V gene lookup returns CDR1 SGHTA and CDR2 FQGNSA. Between the trimmed V and J ends, which lost 6 bases and 11 bases, there was a span of 23 bases. The CDR3 has 15 residues. CDR3 sequence: CASSWSGGNSGKQFF. CDR3 coding DNA: TGTGCCAGCAGTTGGAGCGGAGGGAACTCCGGAAAGCAGTTCTTC.

The chain couples TRBV6-5 to TRBJ2-7, with D possibly TRBD1 on 6 matching bases. The CDR3 has 13 amino acids. The ends were cut back, 11 bases at V and 2 bases at J, with 16 bases in the middle. Looked up from germline, CDR1 is MNHEY and CDR2 is SVGAGI. CDR3 bases: TGTGCCGTGCACGACAGGAAAGCCTACGAGCAGTACTTC. Translation: CAVHDRKAYEQYF.

CDR3 residues: CASSPRQGGDNEQFF. The DNA of the CDR3 is TGTGCCAGCAGCCCGCGACAGGGGGGTGACAATGAGCAGTTCTTC. The chain has TRBV5-4 and TRBJ2-1; TRBD1 agrees at 9 bases. V was clipped by 4 bases and J by 5 bases; unmatched bases: 7. The CDR3 contains 15 residues. CDR1 is SGHNT, CDR2 YYREEE, per germline (reference sequence). The entire variable domain, with the rest obtained from reference TRBV5-4 and TRBJ2-1, is as follows: ETGVTQSPTHLIKTRGQQVTLRCSSQSGHNTVSWYQQALGQGPQFIFQYYREEENGRGNFPPRFSGLQFPNYSSELNVNALELDDSALYLCASSPRQGGDNEQFFGPGTRLTVL.

The rearrangement links TRBV3-1 to TRBJ2-1; maybe TRBD2 (7 bases). The CDR3 totals 17 residues. V lost 5 bases and J lost 1, with 18 bases in between. Per germline, CDR1 LGHDT and CDR2 YNNKEL (reference sequence). CDR3 protein: CASSDPGGQGSYNEQFF. DNA of the CDR3: TGTGCCAGCAGCGACCCCGGGGGGCAGGGTTCCTACAATGAGCAGTTCTTC.

The V and J genes are TRBV3-1 and TRBJ1-2; D uncertain. The CDR3 spans 13 residues. The germline V gene has CDR1 LGHDT and CDR2 YNNKEL (reference sequence). Trimming pared 0 bases from V and 8 bases from J, leaving 10 bases between. The chain's CDR3 is CASSQEVRRGYTF. The CDR3 region has the DNA TGTGCCAGCAGCCAAGAAGTGAGGAGAGGCTACACCTTC.

The genes are TRBV18 and TRBJ2-1; no clear D gene. The germline CDR1 and CDR2 sequences are KGHSH and LQKENI. This CDR3 contains 14 residues. V lost 3 bases to trimming and J lost 10 bases, with 16 bases between them. DNA for the CDR3: TGTGCCAGCTCACCCGAGGCCCTAGGTGTGGAGCAGTTCTTC. Its protein product is CASSPEALGVEQFF. Together with reference TRBV18 and TRBJ2-1, the CDR3 gives the full variable domain: NAGVMQNPRHLVRRRGQEARLRCSPMKGHSHVYWYRQLPEEGLKFMVYLQKENIIDESGMPKERFSAEFPKEGPSILRIQQVVRGDSAAYFCASSPEALGVEQFFGPGTRLTVL.

V is TRBV11-3 and J is TRBJ2-3; D is possibly TRBD1 (6 bases). Germline-derived CDR1 and CDR2 are SGHNT and YENEEA. There are 14 residues in the CDR3. V lost 4 bases to trimming and J lost 0 bases, with 8 bases between them. The CDR3 DNA is TGTGCCAGCAGCTCAGGGGCGAGCACAGATACGCAGTATTTT. It yields the protein CASSSGASTDTQYF.